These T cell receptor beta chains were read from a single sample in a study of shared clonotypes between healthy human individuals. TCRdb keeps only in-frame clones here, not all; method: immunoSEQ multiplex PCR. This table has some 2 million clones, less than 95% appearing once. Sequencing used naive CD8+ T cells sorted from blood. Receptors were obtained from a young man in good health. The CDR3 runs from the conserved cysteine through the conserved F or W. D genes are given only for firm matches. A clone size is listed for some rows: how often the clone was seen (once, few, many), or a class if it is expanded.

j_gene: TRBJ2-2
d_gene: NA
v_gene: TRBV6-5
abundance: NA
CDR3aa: CASGPFVTGELFF
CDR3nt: TGTGCCAGCGGCCCCTTTGTCACCGGGGAGCTGTTTTTT

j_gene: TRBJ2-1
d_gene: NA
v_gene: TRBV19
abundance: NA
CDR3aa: CASSILLGNEQFF
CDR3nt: TGTGCCAGTAGTATATTACTAGGGAATGAGCAGTTCTTC

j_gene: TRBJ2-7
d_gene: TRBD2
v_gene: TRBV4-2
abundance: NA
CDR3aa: CASSQGYGGAGYEQYF
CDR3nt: TGTGCCAGCAGCCAAGGGTACGGGGGGGCCGGATACGAGCAGTACTTC

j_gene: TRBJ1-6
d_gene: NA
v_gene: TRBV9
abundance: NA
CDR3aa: CASSAQGNNSPLHF
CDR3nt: TGTGCCAGCAGCGCTCAGGGGAATAATTCACCCCTCCACTTT

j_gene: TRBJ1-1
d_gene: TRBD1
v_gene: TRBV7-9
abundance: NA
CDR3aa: CASSLASGGNTEAFF
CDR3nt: TGTGCCAGCAGCTTAGCTTCAGGGGGGAACACTGAAGCTTTCTTT

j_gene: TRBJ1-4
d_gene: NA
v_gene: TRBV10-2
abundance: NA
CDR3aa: CASSVGPNEKLFF
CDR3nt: TGCGCCAGCAGTGTCGGGCCTAATGAAAAACTGTTTTTT

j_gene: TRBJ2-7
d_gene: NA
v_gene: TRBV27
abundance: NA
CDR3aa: CASRLGGGPEGEQYF
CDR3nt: TGTGCCAGCAGGCTTGGGGGAGGACCCGAAGGGGAGCAGTACTTC

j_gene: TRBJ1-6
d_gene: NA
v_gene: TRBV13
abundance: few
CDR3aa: CASSLGEGALHF
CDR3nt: TGTGCCAGCAGCTTAGGGGAGGGGGCCCTCCACTTT

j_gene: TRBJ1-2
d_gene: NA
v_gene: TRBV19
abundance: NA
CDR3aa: CASSIDLEIYGYTF
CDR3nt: TGTGCCAGTAGTATAGATTTGGAAATCTATGGCTACACCTTC

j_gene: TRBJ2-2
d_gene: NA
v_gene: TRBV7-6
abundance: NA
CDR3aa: CASSLVPGGANTGELFF
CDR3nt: TGTGCCAGCAGCTTAGTCCCGGGCGGGGCGAACACCGGGGAGCTGTTTTTT

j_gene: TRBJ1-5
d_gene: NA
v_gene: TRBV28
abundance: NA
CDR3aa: CASSLQGSGNQPQHF
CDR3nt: TGTGCCAGCAGTCTACAGGGCAGTGGCAATCAGCCCCAGCATTTT

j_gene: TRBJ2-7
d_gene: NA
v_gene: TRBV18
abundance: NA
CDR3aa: CASSIVRGAYEQYF
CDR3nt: TGTGCCAGCTCAATCGTAAGGGGCGCCTACGAGCAGTACTTC

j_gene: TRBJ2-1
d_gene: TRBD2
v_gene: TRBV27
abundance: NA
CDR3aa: CASSFSGNPYNEQFF
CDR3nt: TGTGCCAGCAGTTTTAGCGGGAACCCCTACAATGAGCAGTTCTTC

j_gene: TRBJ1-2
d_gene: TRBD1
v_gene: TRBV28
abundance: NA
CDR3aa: CASSWGTEDLYGYTF
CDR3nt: TGTGCCAGCAGTTGGGGGACAGAGGATCTCTATGGCTACACCTTC

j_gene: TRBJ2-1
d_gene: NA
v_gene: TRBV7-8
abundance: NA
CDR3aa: CASSRAGPPYNEQFF
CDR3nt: TGTGCCAGCAGCAGGGCAGGGCCCCCCTACAATGAGCAGTTCTTC

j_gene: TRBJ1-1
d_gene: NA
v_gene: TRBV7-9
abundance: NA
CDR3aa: CASSPLLNTEAFF
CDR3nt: TGTGCCAGCAGCCCATTACTGAACACTGAAGCTTTCTTT

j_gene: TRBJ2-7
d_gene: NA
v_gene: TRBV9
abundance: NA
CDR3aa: CASSVGTETYEQYF
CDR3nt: TGTGCCAGCAGCGTAGGGACAGAGACCTACGAGCAGTACTTC

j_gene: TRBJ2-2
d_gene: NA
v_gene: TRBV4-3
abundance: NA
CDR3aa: CASSQDVVGLTTGELFF
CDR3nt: TGCGCCAGCAGCCAAGATGTAGTGGGACTCACTACCGGGGAGCTGTTTTTT

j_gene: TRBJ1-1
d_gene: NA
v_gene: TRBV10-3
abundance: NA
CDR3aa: CAISEGDNMNTEAFF
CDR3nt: TGTGCCATCAGTGAGGGGGACAACATGAACACTGAAGCTTTCTTT

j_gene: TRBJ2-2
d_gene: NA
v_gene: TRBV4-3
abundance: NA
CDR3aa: CASSQDEGANTGELFF
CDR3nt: TGCGCCAGCAGCCAAGACGAGGGGGCGAACACCGGGGAGCTGTTTTTT

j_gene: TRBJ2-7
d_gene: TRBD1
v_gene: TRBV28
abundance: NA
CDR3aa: CASSLQGAYEQYF
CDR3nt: TGTGCCAGCAGTTTACAGGGGGCGTACGAGCAGTACTTC

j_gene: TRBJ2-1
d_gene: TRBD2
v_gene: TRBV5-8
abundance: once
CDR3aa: CASSLLAGYNEQFF
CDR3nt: TGTGCCAGCAGTCTCTTAGCGGGTTACAATGAGCAGTTCTTC